Listed below are T cell receptor beta chains from one sample, sequenced in a study of shared clonotypes between healthy human individuals. Data came from immunoSEQ multiplex PCR; TCRdb stores just in-frame clones and leaves some out. Of 550,000 to 600,000 clones in the sample, more than 95% are singletons; the top ten hold 0.3%. The source material was naive CD8+ T cells sorted from blood. The receptors were sampled from a man aged 25 to 40 in good health. CDR3s include the opening cysteine and the closing phenylalanine or tryptophan. A D gene is named only where the DNA matches it firmly. The size of a clone is reported for some rows only, either as once, few or many, or as a class for expanded clones.

TRBV29-1	TRBJ2-7	.	.	TGCAGCGTTATTGAAAGAGGATCCGAATTCTACGAGCAGTACTTC	CSVIERGSEFYEQYF
TRBV9	TRBJ2-7	.	.	TGTGCCAGCAGCCCCCACCGGGACTTCTCCTACGAGCAGTACTTC	CASSPHRDFSYEQYF
TRBV2	TRBJ2-3	.	TRBD2	TGTGCCAGCAGTCTAGCGGGAGTGGGGGTAGGCACAGATACGCAGTATTTT	CASSLAGVGVGTDTQYF
TRBV5-6	TRBJ2-1	once	TRBD2	TGTGCCAGCAGCTACGGACTAGCGGGAGGAAATGAGCAGTTCTTC	CASSYGLAGGNEQFF
TRBV5-6	TRBJ2-3	.	.	TGTGCCAGCAGCTTGGAGTATGACCTTAGCACAGATACGCAGTATTTT	CASSLEYDLSTDTQYF
TRBV29-1	TRBJ2-1	.	.	TGCAGCGTTCGGGTAGATATCTACAATGAGCAGTTCTTC	CSVRVDIYNEQFF
TRBV29-1	TRBJ2-1	.	.	TGCAGCGTTGAAGATCGAGGTCCGCATCTCCATAATGAGCAGTTCTTC	CSVEDRGPHLHNEQFF
TRBV15	TRBJ2-1	.	.	TGTGCCACCAGCAGAGACTCCCTACTATCCTATGAGCAGTTCTTC	CATSRDSLLSYEQFF
TRBV30	TRBJ2-1	once	.	TGTGCCTGGAGTGTAGTAGGGCAGTACAATGAGCAGTTCTTC	CAWSVVGQYNEQFF
TRBV5-4	TRBJ1-1	.	.	TGTGCCAGCAGCTTGCCGGGAAACACTGAAGCTTTCTTT	CASSLPGNTEAFF
TRBV2	TRBJ2-7	.	.	TGTGCCAGCATCGGGTCTAGGAACGAGCAGTACTTC	CASIGSRNEQYF
TRBV11-2	TRBJ2-1	.	.	TGTGCCAGCAGCTTAGTTTTTGGCGGCAATGAGCAGTTCTTC	CASSLVFGGNEQFF
TRBV7-9	TRBJ1-2	.	.	TGTGCCAGCAGCTTAGCGCCTGTATCTAACTATGGCTACACCTTC	CASSLAPVSNYGYTF
TRBV9	TRBJ2-2	.	.	TGTGCCAGCAGCGTCGCCACAGAAGGCACCGGGGAGCTGTTTTTT	CASSVATEGTGELFF
TRBV7-8	TRBJ2-5	.	TRBD2	TGTGCCAGCAGGCCCGGGACTAGCGGGCAAGAGACCCAGTACTTC	CASRPGTSGQETQYF
TRBV7-6	TRBJ2-1	.	.	TGTGCCAGCAGCTTCGGGGGCCGTTACAATGAGCAGTTCTTC	CASSFGGRYNEQFF
TRBV2	TRBJ1-2	.	.	TGTGCCAGCAGTGAACCAACGTACGACTATGGCTACACCTTC	CASSEPTYDYGYTF
TRBV7-9	TRBJ2-1	.	.	TGTGCCAGCAGCCCGGCAGAAACAGGGATAACGAATGAGCAGTTCTTC	CASSPAETGITNEQFF
TRBV7-9	TRBJ1-4	.	.	TGTGCCAGCAGCTTCCGGGACGCGACGGATGAAAAACTGTTTTTT	CASSFRDATDEKLFF
TRBV7-2	TRBJ1-5	.	.	TGTGCCAGCAGCTTAATGGCGGGAAATCAGCCCCAGCATTTT	CASSLMAGNQPQHF
TRBV7-3	TRBJ2-7	.	TRBD1	TGTGCCAGCAGCTCGGGACAGGGGGCGGACTACGAGCAGTACTTC	CASSSGQGADYEQYF
TRBV6-1	TRBJ1-1	.	.	TGTGCCAGCAGTGGTGTCCGGACAGTCTACACTGAAGCTTTCTTT	CASSGVRTVYTEAFF
TRBV6-5	TRBJ2-5	.	.	TGTGCCAGCAGTTCCGTTGAGGGGATCCAAGAGACCCAGTACTTC	CASSSVEGIQETQYF
TRBV28	TRBJ2-5	.	.	TGTGCCAGCAGTTTTGGGGACAAAGAGACCCAGTACTTC	CASSFGDKETQYF
TRBV14	TRBJ2-1	.	TRBD1	TGTGCCAGCAGCCAACCAACAGGGGGCGGTGAGCAGTTCTTC	CASSQPTGGGEQFF
TRBV5-1	TRBJ2-1	.	.	TGCGCCAGCAGCAGGTGGGATGAGCAGTTCTTC	CASSRWDEQFF
TRBV27	TRBJ2-1	.	TRBD2	TGTGCCAGCACACGACTAGCGGGAGGTGGTGAGCAGTTCTTC	CASTRLAGGGEQFF
TRBV11-3	TRBJ2-1	.	.	TGTGCCAGCAGCTTAGATAAGTTTTACAATGAGCAGTTCTTC	CASSLDKFYNEQFF
TRBV27	TRBJ1-5	.	.	TGTGCCAGCAGTTTATCTGCGAATCAGCCCCAGCATTTT	CASSLSANQPQHF
TRBV7-6	TRBJ2-3	.	.	TGTGCCAGCAGCTTAGAACCGCGGGATTGGGATACGCAGTATTTT	CASSLEPRDWDTQYF
TRBV19	TRBJ2-7	.	TRBD1	TGTGCCAGTAGTATGGGAACAGGGGCTTTTGGCGAGCAGTACTTC	CASSMGTGAFGEQYF
TRBV28	TRBJ2-1	once	TRBD2	TGTGCCAGCAGTCCCGGGGTAGCGGGAGCCCGGATCGGTAATGAGCAGTTCTTC	CASSPGVAGARIGNEQFF
TRBV4-1	TRBJ1-1	.	TRBD1	TGCGCCAGCAGCCAGCTAGGACAGGGGACCCGAGGCACTGAAGCTTTCTTT	CASSQLGQGTRGTEAFF
TRBV7-2	TRBJ2-3	.	TRBD2	TGTGCCAGCAGCGGGACTAGCGGGAACTCAGATACGCAGTATTTT	CASSGTSGNSDTQYF
TRBV4-1	TRBJ2-6	.	TRBD2	TGCGCCAGCAGCAGCCGGGGGGAGGGGAGCATCAACTCTGGGGCCAACGTCCTGACTTTC	CASSSRGEGSINSGANVLTF
TRBV14	TRBJ2-7	.	.	TGTGCCAGCAGCCTTAGAAAAAGCGACTACGAGCAGTACTTC	CASSLRKSDYEQYF
TRBV6-1	TRBJ2-1	.	.	TGTGCCAGCAGTGAGCTTCCCCACAATGAGCAGTTCTTC	CASSELPHNEQFF
TRBV6-5	TRBJ2-1	.	TRBD2	TGTGCCAGCAGTTGGGGGGGCAATGAGCAGTTCTTC	CASSWGGNEQFF
TRBV10-3	TRBJ1-5	once	TRBD1	TGTGCCATCAGTGAGTTCCCCTTGGGACAGGGGGCTCATCAGCCCCAGCATTTT	CAISEFPLGQGAHQPQHF
TRBV9	TRBJ2-7	.	.	TGTGCCAGCAGCGCCGGGGGTTACGAGCAGTACTTC	CASSAGGYEQYF
TRBV7-9	TRBJ1-1	.	.	TGTGCCAGCAGCTTAAAAGAAGCTTTCTTT	CASSLKEAFF